The 14 T cell receptor beta chains listed next were all sequenced from one sample in a study of identical twins listed by TCRdb under 2016. The library was produced with 5' RACE. Sequencing used an Illumina HiSeq 2000. TCRdb reanalyzed the raw reads on its own, using fastp at Q25 for trimming and MiXCR for clone calling, and kept in-frame beta chains. Each record represents a unique CDR3 protein, reported with the most common genes and DNA among its rows. Present in this sample are approximately 890,000 distinct CDR3 sequences, more than 9% of which were seen just once. In total, the top ten clones hold around 1.5% of the sample. These data were also reused for a study on yellow fever vaccine responses in identical twins.

Sequences were obtained from PBMCs. These receptor sequences come from a woman aged 18-29 years in good health.

This clonotype was counted a few times. The chain is built from TRBV7-8 and TRBJ1-5; no clear D gene. In germline, CDR1 is SGHVS, CDR2 FQNEAQ. V lost 5 bases and J lost 1, with 9 bases in between. The CDR3 is 14 amino acids. CDR3 amino acids: CASSDFLSNQPQHF. CDR3 coding DNA: TGTGCCAGCAGCGACTTCTTGAGCAATCAGCCCCAGCATTTT.

In this sample, this clonotype turned up a few times. This chain links TRBV3-1 with TRBJ2-7, with 10 bases that match TRBD2. Per germline, CDR1 LGHDT and CDR2 YNNKEL (reference sequence). The length of the CDR3 is 15 residues. V gave up 3 bases and J gave up 6 bases; unmatched junction bases: 8. CDR3 DNA: TGTGCCAGCAGCCAGGGTTTCCTAGCGGGAGTCGAGCAGTACTTC. It codes for CASSQGFLAGVEQYF.

The chain links TRBV6-5 to TRBJ2-2; D is tentatively TRBD1 or TRBD2 (6 bases each). Germline CDR1 MNHEY, CDR2 SVGAGI. Trimming removed 2 bases at V and 1 base at J, with 11 bases between. The CDR3 extends over 16 amino acids. The CDR3 spells CASSYRGRGNTGELFF. CDR3 nucleotide sequence: TGTGCCAGCAGTTACCGGGGGCGAGGGAACACCGGGGAGCTGTTTTTT.

This clonotype was counted only a few times. The V gene is TRBV29-1, the J gene TRBJ2-7; D is ambiguous. CDR1 and CDR2 from the germline V gene are SQVTM and ANQGSEA. Trimming stripped 1 base from V and 7 bases from J, with 11 bases between. There are 12 residues in the CDR3. The CDR3 spells CSVEGSGHEQYF. For the CDR3, the DNA is TGCAGCGTTGAAGGATCCGGGCATGAGCAGTACTTC.

This clonotype showed up just a few times. The chain is built from TRBV20-1 and TRBJ2-2; 9 bases fit TRBD2. This CDR3 has 18 residues. Germline loops: CDR1 DFQATT, CDR2 SNEGSKA (reference sequence). V lost 0 bases, J lost 4 bases, and 12 bases stayed unmatched. The CDR3 DNA reads as TGCAGTGCTAGAGATCCCCTAGGGGCGGGAGGGTCCACCGGGGAGCTGTTTTTT. Its protein is CSARDPLGAGGSTGELFF.

This chain connects TRBV29-1 to TRBJ2-3; TRBD1 matches at 10 bases. The CDR3 is made up of 19 amino acids. Germline CDR1 and CDR2: SQVTM and ANQGSEA. The CDR3 sequence: CTAQTRPIPGTGVTDTQYF. The CDR3 region has the DNA TGCACCGCACAAACTCGACCAATACCCGGGACAGGGGTTACAGATACGCAGTATTTT.

This rearrangement joins TRBV7-8 to TRBJ1-2; TRBD1 might be the D (6 bases). Germline-derived CDR1 and CDR2 are SGHVS and FQNEAQ. Trimming pared 1 base from V and 4 bases from J, leaving 10 bases between. CDR3 size: 14 residues. In DNA, the CDR3 is TGTGCCAGCAGCTTAGGGGACACCGGCTATGGCTACACCTTC. It translates to CASSLGDTGYGYTF.

This clonotype was found a few times. V is TRBV4-1 and J is TRBJ2-3; 11 nucleotides line up with TRBD1. With 0 bases clipped from V and 6 bases from J, the junction kept 11 bases outside the gene matches. The CDR3 totals 18 residues. Germline CDR1 and CDR2: MGHRA and YSYEKL. In DNA form, the CDR3 reads TGCGCCAGCAGCCAAGATTTCAGGACAGGGGGCAGGGCTGATACGCAGTATTTT. This codes for CASSQDFRTGGRADTQYF.

The V gene is TRBV5-1, the J gene TRBJ2-1, with TRBD2 matching 13 bases. This CDR3 is 17 amino acids long. The J segment lost 7 bases and the V segment lost 2 bases, leaving 9 bases of the junction unmatched. Looked up from germline, CDR1 is SGHRS and CDR2 is YFSETQ. CDR3 in amino acids: CASSFGLAGVLGNEQFF. The DNA for the CDR3 is TGCGCCAGCAGCTTCGGACTAGCGGGAGTTCTAGGTAATGAGCAGTTCTTC.

The chain is built from TRBV6-2 or TRBV6-3 and TRBJ2-2, with 7 bases matching TRBD2. The CDR3 is 17 amino acids. V lost 3 bases to trimming and J lost 6 bases; unmatched junction nucleotides: 13. Germline-derived CDR1 and CDR2 are MNHEY and SVGEGT. The CDR3 loop is CASSYLRVGGGAGELFF. CDR3 bases: TGTGCCAGCAGTTATTTGCGAGTCGGCGGGGGAGCCGGGGAGCTGTTTTTT.

The chain carries TRBV12-3 or TRBV12-4 and TRBJ2-3; a weak D match, TRBD2 (5 bases). The length of the CDR3 is 15 residues. Between the trimmed V and J ends, which lost 3 bases and 3 bases, there was a span of 13 bases. Here the CDR3 DNA reads TGTGCCAGCAGTTTTTTCGGGGAATCGACAGATACGCAGTATTTT. Encoded protein: CASSFFGESTDTQYF.

In its sample, this clonotype was seen many times. The chain has TRBV3-1 and TRBJ2-2; 7 bases match TRBD1. The V and J ends lost 0 bases and 1 base, in that order; junction bases with no gene match: 8. The CDR3 loop spans 18 amino acids. Germline lookup yields CDR1 LGHDT and CDR2 YNNKEL (reference sequence). The CDR3 region is CASSQDLTGQLNTGELFF. The CDR3 nucleotides are TGTGCCAGCAGCCAAGATCTTACGGGACAGCTGAACACCGGGGAGCTGTTTTTT.

This clonotype occurred once. This chain joins TRBV5-1 and TRBJ2-5; weak D call: TRBD2 (6 bases). Per germline, CDR1 SGHRS and CDR2 YFSETQ. This CDR3 contains 15 residues. Trimming cost V 5 bases and J 5 bases, with 19 bases left between them. The CDR3 bases are TGCGCCAGCAGTAACACAATTAAGGGAGGCGAGACCCAGTACTTC. Protein product: CASSNTIKGGETQYF.

In its sample, this clonotype was seen a few times. J is TRBJ2-1 and V is TRBV7-8, with a tentative D call TRBD1 (5 bases). The CDR3 loop spans 15 amino acids. In germline, CDR1 is SGHVS, CDR2 FQNEAQ. V lost 1 base and J lost 4, with 11 bases in between. CDR3 nucleotides: TGTGCCAGCAGCTTAGGGGGCTCGCCGTACAATGAGCAGTTCTTC. Amino acid sequence: CASSLGGSPYNEQFF. Together with reference TRBV7-8 and TRBJ2-1, the CDR3 gives the full variable domain: GAGVSQSPRYKVAKRGQDVALRCDPISGHVSLFWYQQALGQGPEFLTYFQNEAQLDKSGLPSDRFFAERPEGSVSTLKIQRTQQEDSAVYLCASSLGGSPYNEQFFGPGTRLTVL.